The 22 T cell receptor beta chains below all came from one sample that was sequenced in a study of metastatic and nonmetastatic thyroid tumors. Nobody among the patients had been given any treatment before thyroid surgery. With MiXCR, TCRdb reprocessed the PCR reads. In the table there are more than 20,000 clones, 18% of which are singletons. Sequenced input: adjacent normal tissue. These receptors all come from a male donor with papillary thyroid cancer or a benign thyroid nodule (not recorded which). Some clones in this sample may be carry-over from other donors' samples.

In this sample, this clone turned up a few times. Since the CDR3 does not end with the conserved phenylalanine or tryptophan, this likely comes from a read error. This rearrangement joins TRBV6-1 to TRBJ1-1, with 7 bases lining up with TRBD1. Germline loops: CDR1 MNHNS, CDR2 SASEGT. This CDR3 is built from 14 residues. The CDR3 region is CSSSGLTGRTEAFL. The CDR3, as DNA: TGTTCCAGCAGTGGATTGACAGGGCGCACTGAAGCTTTCCTT.

This clone was found many times. The chain is built from TRBV20-1 and TRBJ2-3, with a weak D call TRBD1 (6 bases). The germline gives CDR1 DFQATT, CDR2 SNEGSKA (reference sequence). Trimming stripped 3 bases from V and 0 bases from J, with 16 bases between. The CDR3 sequence is 16 residues long. The CDR3 coding sequence is TGCAGTGCTAGTGTAGGGGGTGGCGAAAGCACAGATACGCAGTATTTT. It codes for CSASVGGGESTDTQYF.

Relative to its sample, this clone is medium-sized. V gene TRBV6-1 combines with J gene TRBJ2-1, with 7 bases lining up with TRBD2. V was pared by 5 bases and J by 7 bases, with 2 bases of the junction left unmatched. The CDR3 runs to 12 residues. Germline V lookup: CDR1 MNHNS, CDR2 SASEGT. The CDR3: CASSLSGNEQFF. The DNA of the CDR3 is TGTGCCAGCAGTCTTAGCGGGAATGAGCAGTTCTTC.

This clone qualifies as medium-sized. The V and J genes are TRBV27 and TRBJ1-1, with D maybe TRBD1 (6 bases). The germline V and J ends were trimmed by 5 bases and 3 bases, with 7 bases remaining between them. The V gene's germline CDR1 is MNHEY and CDR2 SMNVEV (reference sequence). CDR3 length: 12 residues. The DNA for the CDR3 is TGTGCCAGCAGTCACAGGGACACTGAAGCTTTCTTT. Its translation: CASSHRDTEAFF.

Remarks on this clone: Just one base apart from a much larger clone, this may be a read error. Other DNA sequences in the sample encode the same CDR3. The V gene is TRBV5-6, the J gene TRBJ2-1; D perhaps matches TRBD2 (5 bases). There are 14 residues in the CDR3. Per the germline V gene, CDR1 is SGHDT and CDR2 is YYEEEE. Deletions cut 0 bases from V and 7 bases from J, with 11 bases between. CDR3 protein: CASSLGGRGNEQFF. The CDR3 DNA follows: TGTGCCAGCAGCTTGGGGGGTCGCGGGAATGAGCAGTTCTTC.

As regards this clone: A single base separates this from a much larger clone, so it may be a read error. This chain links TRBV5-6 with TRBJ2-7; D unclear. Trimming left V 5 bases short and J 0 bases short, with 15 bases between. The CDR3 extends over 15 amino acids. Germline values: CDR1 SGHDT, CDR2 YYEEEE. The chain's CDR3 is CASRPEGCLSYEQYF. CDR3 in DNA: TGTGCCAGCAGACCCGAAGGGTGCCTCTCCTACGAGCAGTACTTC.

The chain carries TRBV11-2 and TRBJ1-6; TRBD1 might be the D (6 bases). This CDR3 has 15 amino acids. Germline values: CDR1 SGHAT, CDR2 FQNNGV. Trimming shortened V by 0 bases and J by 8 bases, and 11 bases separated the two germline ends. As DNA, the CDR3 is TGTGCCAGCAGCTTAGAGGGGGCGAGAGATTCACCCCTCCACTTT. Translated, it gives CASSLEGARDSPLHF.

By share of the sample, this clone is medium-sized. The V gene is TRBV6-1, the J gene TRBJ2-7, with a possible D match to TRBD2 (6 bases). CDR1 is MNHNS, CDR2 SASEGT, per germline. The CDR3 spans 15 residues. V was pared by 3 bases and J by 1 base, with 13 bases between. The CDR3 DNA sequence: TGTGCCAGCAGTGAGGAGGGCTCACTATCCTACGAGCAGTACTTC. It translates to CASSEEGSLSYEQYF.

The chain combines TRBV20-1 with TRBJ2-4, with D hard to call. Trimming took off 6 bases at V and 4 bases at J, with 7 bases between the two ends. Germline V CDR1 and CDR2: DFQATT, SNEGSKA (reference sequence). There are 11 residues in the CDR3. DNA for the CDR3: TGCAGTGCCGGTGGAAAAAACATTCAGTACTTC. It yields the protein CSAGGKNIQYF.

In its sample, this clone ranks as medium-sized. This chain uses TRBV20-1 with TRBJ2-1; 7 bases agree with TRBD2. The CDR3 length is 15 residues. V lost 0 bases, J lost 4 bases, and 6 bases stayed unmatched. Looked up from germline, CDR1 is DFQATT and CDR2 is SNEGSKA (reference sequence). The CDR3 bases are TGCAGTGCTAGAGATTTCGGACTAGTGTACAATGAGCAGTTCTTC. This sequence encodes CSARDFGLVYNEQFF.

This clone is labeled as medium-sized. The gene calls are TRBV12-3 or TRBV12-4 and TRBJ2-7; TRBD1 matches at 7 bases. This CDR3 has 13 residues. V was pared by 6 bases and J by 5 bases, with 7 bases of the junction left unmatched. The CDR3 spells CASRGSTGHEQYF. CDR3 nucleotide sequence: TGTGCCAGCAGGGGATCGACAGGGCACGAGCAGTACTTC.

This clone was seen ten or more times. The chain combines TRBV5-6 with TRBJ2-7; 9 nucleotides agree with TRBD1. J gave up 6 bases and V 2 bases, and 6 bases lay outside the gene matches. CDR1 SGHDT and CDR2 YYEEEE come from the germline V gene. CDR3 size: 14 residues. The CDR3 protein is CASSLQGAPSEQYF. The CDR3 nucleotides are TGTGCCAGCAGCTTACAGGGGGCGCCGAGCGAGCAGTACTTC. The full variable domain, rest sourced from reference TRBV5-6 and TRBJ2-7, is DAGVTQSPTHLIKTRGQQVTLRCSPKSGHDTVSWYQQALGQGPQFIFQYYEEEERQRGNFPDRFSGHQFPNYSSELNVNALLLGDSALYLCASSLQGAPSEQYFGPGTRLTVT.

The chain joins TRBV28 to TRBJ1-5; D ambiguous. The CDR3 runs to 16 residues. The germline CDR1 and CDR2 sequences are MDHEN and SYDVKM. With 3 bases removed from V and 3 bases from J, the gap between germline ends came to 15 bases. CDR3: CASSFLGSCINQPQHF. The CDR3 DNA is TGTGCCAGCAGTTTCCTAGGGAGTTGCATCAATCAGCCCCAGCATTTT.

This clone was observed many times. The chain has TRBV19 and TRBJ2-2; 12 nucleotides agree with TRBD1. V was clipped by 7 bases and J by 5 bases; unmatched bases: 5. From germline, CDR1 is LNHDA and CDR2 SQIVND (reference sequence). The CDR3 is 15 residues long. The CDR3 DNA reads TGTGCCAGTACGCGGGACAGGGGGCTGACCGGGGAGCTGTTTTTT. This codes for CASTRDRGLTGELFF.

V is TRBV6-2 or TRBV6-3 and J is TRBJ2-7, with TRBD2 identical over 11 bases. Germline V gene sequence: CDR1 MNHEY, CDR2 SVGEGT. V lost 6 bases to trimming and J lost 4 bases; unmatched junction nucleotides: 23. There are 20 residues in the CDR3. The CDR3 here is CASSRLRGTSGLNTEYEQYF. The CDR3 nucleotides are TGTGCCAGCAGCCGCCTCAGGGGGACTAGCGGCCTTAATACGGAATACGAGCAGTACTTC.

This clone appeared a few times. The rearrangement links TRBV6-2 or TRBV6-3 to TRBJ2-5; D remains ambiguous. Germline CDR1 MNHEY, CDR2 SVGEGT. V was pared by 10 bases and J by 9 bases, with 21 bases between. The CDR3 sequence is 13 residues long. CDR3 protein: CATDLYYLGPQYF. The CDR3 DNA reads as TGTGCCACTGACCTGTACTACCTCGGTCCCCAGTACTTC.

This clone has at least ten counts. The chain employs TRBV19 and TRBJ1-1, with TRBD1 matching 7 bases. The CDR3 runs 18 residues. The J segment lost 0 bases and the V segment lost 3 bases, leaving 13 bases of the junction unmatched. The germline gives CDR1 LNHDA, CDR2 SQIVND (reference sequence). The DNA for the CDR3 is TGTGCCAGTAGTATTTTCCCCCTCGGCGGGACAGTGAACACTGAAGCTTTCTTT. This encodes CASSIFPLGGTVNTEAFF.

This clone ranks as medium-sized. The J gene is TRBJ1-2, the V gene TRBV30; the D gene is possibly TRBD1 (5 bases). V was pared by 8 bases and J by 3 bases, with 13 bases between. Per germline, CDR1 GTSNPN and CDR2 SVGIG (reference sequence). This CDR3 has 12 residues. CDR3 nucleotide sequence: TGTGCCGGAGAAGGGGACGACTATGGCTACACCTTC. Its protein is CAGEGDDYGYTF.

In its sample, this clone was seen many times. The gene calls are TRBV24-1 and TRBJ2-1, with 10 nucleotides matching TRBD2. V shed 4 bases, J shed 6 bases, and the junction held 11 bases outside the gene matches. The CDR3 is made up of 17 amino acids. Germline V CDR1 and CDR2: KGHDR, SFDVKD. The CDR3 region is CATSDPILAGEGNEQFF. In DNA, the CDR3 is TGTGCCACCAGTGACCCCATTCTAGCGGGAGAGGGCAATGAGCAGTTCTTC.

This clone was picked up many times. The sample holds other DNA sequences that translate to the same CDR3. The chain joins TRBV18 to TRBJ2-2; 13 positions match TRBD2. The V gene's germline CDR1 is KGHSH and CDR2 LQKENI. After removal of 3 bases from V and 5 bases from J, the junction contained 3 bases not matched to a gene. The CDR3 is 16 residues long. This CDR3 reads CASSPGLAGATGELFF. The CDR3 bases are TGTGCCAGCTCACCTGGACTAGCGGGAGCTACCGGGGAGCTGTTTTTT.

This clone was recorded many times. The chain couples TRBV19 to TRBJ2-1, with 9 bases lining up with TRBD1. The CDR3 contains 16 residues. Germline CDR1 LNHDA, CDR2 SQIVND (reference sequence). V gave up 2 bases and J gave up 7 bases; unmatched junction bases: 9. The CDR3 region is CASSILGTGIINEQFF. The CDR3 nucleotides read TGTGCCAGTAGTATACTCGGGACAGGGATTATAAATGAGCAGTTCTTC.

V usage is TRBV6-2 or TRBV6-3 and J usage is TRBJ1-5, with D uncertain. Per the germline V gene, CDR1 is MNHEY and CDR2 is SVGEGT. V was cut by 2 bases and J by 3 bases, with 5 bases left in between. This CDR3 has 13 amino acids. CDR3 DNA sequence: TGTGCCAGCAGTTACAGGGACAATCAGCCCCAGCATTTT. This codes for CASSYRDNQPQHF.